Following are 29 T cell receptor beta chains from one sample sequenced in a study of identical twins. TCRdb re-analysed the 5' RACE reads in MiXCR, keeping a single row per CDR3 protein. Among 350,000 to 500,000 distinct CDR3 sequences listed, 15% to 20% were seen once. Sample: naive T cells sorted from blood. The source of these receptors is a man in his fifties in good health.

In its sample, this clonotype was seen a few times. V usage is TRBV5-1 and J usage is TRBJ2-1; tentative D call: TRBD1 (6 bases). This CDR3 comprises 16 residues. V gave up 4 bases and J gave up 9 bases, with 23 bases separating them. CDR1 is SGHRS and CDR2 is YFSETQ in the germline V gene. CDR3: CASSSTHRDKSIEQFF. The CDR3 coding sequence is TGCGCCAGCAGCAGCACCCATCGGGACAAATCAATTGAGCAGTTCTTC.

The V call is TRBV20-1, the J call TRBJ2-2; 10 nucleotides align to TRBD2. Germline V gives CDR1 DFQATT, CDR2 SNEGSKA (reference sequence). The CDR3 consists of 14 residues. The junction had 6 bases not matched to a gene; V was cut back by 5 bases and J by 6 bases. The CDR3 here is CSAQSGRGSGELFF. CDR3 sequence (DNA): TGCAGTGCTCAGAGCGGGAGGGGATCCGGGGAGCTGTTTTTT.

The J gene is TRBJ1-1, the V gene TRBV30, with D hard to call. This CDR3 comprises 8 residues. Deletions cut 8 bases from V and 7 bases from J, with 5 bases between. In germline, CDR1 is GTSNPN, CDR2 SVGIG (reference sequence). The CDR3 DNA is TGTGCCCTAGTTGAAGCTTTCTTT. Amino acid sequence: CALVEAFF. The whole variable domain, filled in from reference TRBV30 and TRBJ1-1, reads SQTIHQWPATLVQPVGSPLSLECTVEGTSNPNLYWYRQAAGRGLQLLFYSVGIGQISSEVPQNLSASRPQDRQFILSSKKLLLSDSGFYLCALVEAFFGQGTRLTVV.

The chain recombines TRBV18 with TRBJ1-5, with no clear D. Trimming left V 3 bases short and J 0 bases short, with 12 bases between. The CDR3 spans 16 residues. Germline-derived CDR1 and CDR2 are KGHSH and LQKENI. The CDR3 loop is CASSPTNKNSNQPQHF. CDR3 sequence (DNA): TGTGCCAGCTCACCGACTAACAAGAATAGCAATCAGCCCCAGCATTTT.

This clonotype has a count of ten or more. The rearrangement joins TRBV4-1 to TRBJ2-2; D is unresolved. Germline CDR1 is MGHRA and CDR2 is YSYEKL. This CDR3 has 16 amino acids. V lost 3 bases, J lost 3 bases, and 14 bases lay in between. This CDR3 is CASSHPPGQYTGELFF. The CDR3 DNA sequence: TGCGCCAGCAGCCACCCCCCCGGGCAGTACACCGGGGAGCTGTTTTTT.

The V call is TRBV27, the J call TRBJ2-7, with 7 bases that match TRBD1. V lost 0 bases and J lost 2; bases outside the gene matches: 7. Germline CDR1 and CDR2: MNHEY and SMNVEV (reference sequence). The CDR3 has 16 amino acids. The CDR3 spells CASSLSGQVSAYEQYF. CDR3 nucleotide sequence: TGTGCCAGCAGTTTATCTGGACAGGTTAGCGCCTACGAGCAGTACTTC.

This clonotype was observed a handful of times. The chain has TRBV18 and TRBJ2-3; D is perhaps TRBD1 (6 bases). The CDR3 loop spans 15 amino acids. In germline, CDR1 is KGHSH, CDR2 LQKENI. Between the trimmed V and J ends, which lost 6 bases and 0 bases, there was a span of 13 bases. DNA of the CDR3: TGTGCCAGCTCTCAGGGGATTGCTAGCACAGATACGCAGTATTTT. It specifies CASSQGIASTDTQYF.

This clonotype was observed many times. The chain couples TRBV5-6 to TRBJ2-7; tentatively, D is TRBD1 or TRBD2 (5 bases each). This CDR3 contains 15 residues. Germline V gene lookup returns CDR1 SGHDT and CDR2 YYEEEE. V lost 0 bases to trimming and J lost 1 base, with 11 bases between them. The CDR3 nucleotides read TGTGCCAGCAGCTTGGGAGGGGCGCATTCCTACGAGCAGTACTTC. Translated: CASSLGGAHSYEQYF.

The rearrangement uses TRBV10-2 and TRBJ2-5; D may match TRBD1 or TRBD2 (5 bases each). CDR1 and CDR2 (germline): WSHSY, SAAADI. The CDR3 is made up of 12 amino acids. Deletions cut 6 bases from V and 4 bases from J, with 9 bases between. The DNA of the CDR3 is TGCGCCAGCAGGGGACCCGGAGAGACCCAGTACTTC. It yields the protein CASRGPGETQYF.

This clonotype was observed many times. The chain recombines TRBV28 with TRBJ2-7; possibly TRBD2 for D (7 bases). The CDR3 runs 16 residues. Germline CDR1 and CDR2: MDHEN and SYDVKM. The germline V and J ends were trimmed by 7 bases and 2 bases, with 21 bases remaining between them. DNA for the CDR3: TGTGCCAGCACTCAAGTCGGGCGGGGGCTAACCTACGAGCAGTACTTC. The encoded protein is CASTQVGRGLTYEQYF.

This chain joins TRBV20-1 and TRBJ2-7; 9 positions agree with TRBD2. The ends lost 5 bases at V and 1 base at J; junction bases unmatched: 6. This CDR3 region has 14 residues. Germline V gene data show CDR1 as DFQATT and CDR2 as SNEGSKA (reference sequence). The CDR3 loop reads CSASGTSLSYEQYF. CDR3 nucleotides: TGCAGTGCTTCCGGGACTAGCCTTTCCTACGAGCAGTACTTC.

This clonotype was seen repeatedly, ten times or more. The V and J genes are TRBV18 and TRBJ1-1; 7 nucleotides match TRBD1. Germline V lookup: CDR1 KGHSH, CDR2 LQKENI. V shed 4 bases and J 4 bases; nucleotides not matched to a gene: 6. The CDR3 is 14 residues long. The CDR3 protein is CASSRGQASTEAFF. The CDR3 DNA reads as TGTGCCAGCTCACGAGGACAGGCGAGCACTGAAGCTTTCTTT.

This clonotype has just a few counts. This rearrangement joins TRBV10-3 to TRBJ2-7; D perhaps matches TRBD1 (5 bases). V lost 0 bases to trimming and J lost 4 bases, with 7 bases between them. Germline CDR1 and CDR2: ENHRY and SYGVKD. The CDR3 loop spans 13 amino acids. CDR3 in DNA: TGTGCCATCAGTGAGTCGAAGGGGTACGAGCAGTACTTC. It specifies CAISESKGYEQYF.

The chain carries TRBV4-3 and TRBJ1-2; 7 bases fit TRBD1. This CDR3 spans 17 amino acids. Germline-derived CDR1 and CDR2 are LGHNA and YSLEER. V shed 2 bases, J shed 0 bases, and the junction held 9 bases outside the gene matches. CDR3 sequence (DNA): TGCGCCAGCAGCCAACGTACTGACAGGGTCCCTAACTATGGCTACACCTTC. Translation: CASSQRTDRVPNYGYTF.

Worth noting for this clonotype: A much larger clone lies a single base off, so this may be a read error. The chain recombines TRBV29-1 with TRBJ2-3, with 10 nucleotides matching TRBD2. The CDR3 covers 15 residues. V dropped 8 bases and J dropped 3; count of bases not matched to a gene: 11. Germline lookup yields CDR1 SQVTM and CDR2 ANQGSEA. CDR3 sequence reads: CSFAFSSGGTDTQYF. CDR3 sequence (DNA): TGCAGCTTTGCCTTTTCTAGCGGGGGAACAGATACGCAGTATTTT.

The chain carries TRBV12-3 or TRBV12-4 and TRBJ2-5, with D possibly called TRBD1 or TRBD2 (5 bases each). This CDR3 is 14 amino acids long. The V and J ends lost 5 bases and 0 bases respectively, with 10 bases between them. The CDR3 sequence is CASSPGRNQETQYF. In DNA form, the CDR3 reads TGTGCCAGCAGTCCGGGACGGAACCAAGAGACCCAGTACTTC.

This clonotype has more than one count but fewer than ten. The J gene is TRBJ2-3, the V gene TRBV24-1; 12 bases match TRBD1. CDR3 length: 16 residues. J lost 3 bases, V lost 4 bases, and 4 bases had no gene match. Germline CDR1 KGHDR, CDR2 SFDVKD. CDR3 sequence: CATSERDRGLTDTQYF. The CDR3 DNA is TGTGCCACCAGTGAGCGGGACAGGGGGCTAACAGATACGCAGTATTTT.

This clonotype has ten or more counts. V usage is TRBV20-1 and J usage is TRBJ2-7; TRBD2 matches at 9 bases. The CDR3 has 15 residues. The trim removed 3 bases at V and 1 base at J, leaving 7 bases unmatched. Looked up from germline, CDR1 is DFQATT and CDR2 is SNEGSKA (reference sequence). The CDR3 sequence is CSASIRLAVSYEQYF. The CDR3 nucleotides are TGCAGTGCTAGCATCCGACTAGCGGTTTCCTACGAGCAGTACTTC.

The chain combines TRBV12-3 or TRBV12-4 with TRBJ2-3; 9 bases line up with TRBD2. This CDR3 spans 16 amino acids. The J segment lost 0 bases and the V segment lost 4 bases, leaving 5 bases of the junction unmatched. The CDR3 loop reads CASSSSSGKSTDTQYF. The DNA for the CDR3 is TGTGCCAGCAGTTCCTCTAGCGGGAAGAGCACAGATACGCAGTATTTT.

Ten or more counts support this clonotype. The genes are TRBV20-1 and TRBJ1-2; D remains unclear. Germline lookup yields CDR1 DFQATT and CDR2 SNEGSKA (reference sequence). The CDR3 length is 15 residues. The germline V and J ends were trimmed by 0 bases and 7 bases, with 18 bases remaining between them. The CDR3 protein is CSARDLKTSWGGYTF. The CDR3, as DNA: TGCAGTGCTAGAGATCTCAAAACTTCCTGGGGTGGCTACACCTTC.

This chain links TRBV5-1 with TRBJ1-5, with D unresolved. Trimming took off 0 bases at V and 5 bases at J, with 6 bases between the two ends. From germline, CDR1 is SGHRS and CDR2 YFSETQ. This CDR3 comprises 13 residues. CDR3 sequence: CASSLDSYQPQHF. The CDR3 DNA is TGCGCCAGCAGCTTGGACAGCTATCAGCCCCAGCATTTT.

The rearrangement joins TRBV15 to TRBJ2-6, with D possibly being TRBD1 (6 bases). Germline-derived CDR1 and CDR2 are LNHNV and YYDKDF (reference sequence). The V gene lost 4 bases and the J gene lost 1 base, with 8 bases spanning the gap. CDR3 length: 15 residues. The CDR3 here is CATSNRVSGANVLTF. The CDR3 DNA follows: TGTGCCACCAGCAACAGGGTGTCTGGGGCCAACGTCCTGACTTTC.

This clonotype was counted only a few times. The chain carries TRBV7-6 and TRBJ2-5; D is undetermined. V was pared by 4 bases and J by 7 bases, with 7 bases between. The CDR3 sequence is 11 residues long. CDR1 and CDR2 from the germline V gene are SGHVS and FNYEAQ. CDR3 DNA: TGTGCCAGCAGCTCTCGTAGGACCCAGTACTTC. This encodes CASSSRRTQYF. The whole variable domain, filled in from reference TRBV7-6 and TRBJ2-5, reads GAGVSQSPRYKVTKRGQDVALRCDPISGHVSLYWYRQALGQGPEFLTYFNYEAQQDKSGLPNDRFSAERPEGSISTLTIQRTEQRDSAMYRCASSSRRTQYFGPGTRLLVL.

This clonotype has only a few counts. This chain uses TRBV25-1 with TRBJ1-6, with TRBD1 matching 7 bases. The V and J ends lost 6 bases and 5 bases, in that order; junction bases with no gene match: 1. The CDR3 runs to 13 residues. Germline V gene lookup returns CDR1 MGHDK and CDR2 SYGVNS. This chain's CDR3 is CASRDRHNSPLHF. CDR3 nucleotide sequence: TGTGCCAGCAGGGACAGGCATAATTCACCCCTCCACTTT.

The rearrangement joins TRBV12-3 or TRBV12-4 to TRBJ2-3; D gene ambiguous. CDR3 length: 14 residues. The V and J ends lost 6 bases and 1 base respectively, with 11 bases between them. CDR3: CASSTLGGTDTQYF. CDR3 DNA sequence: TGTGCCAGCAGCACATTAGGCGGCACAGATACGCAGTATTTT.

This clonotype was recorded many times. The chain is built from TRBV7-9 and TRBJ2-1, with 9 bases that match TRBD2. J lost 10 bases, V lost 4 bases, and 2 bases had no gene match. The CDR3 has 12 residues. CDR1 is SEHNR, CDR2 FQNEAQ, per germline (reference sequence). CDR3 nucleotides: TGTGCCAGCAGCTATACTAGCGGGGAGCAGTTCTTC. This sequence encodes CASSYTSGEQFF.

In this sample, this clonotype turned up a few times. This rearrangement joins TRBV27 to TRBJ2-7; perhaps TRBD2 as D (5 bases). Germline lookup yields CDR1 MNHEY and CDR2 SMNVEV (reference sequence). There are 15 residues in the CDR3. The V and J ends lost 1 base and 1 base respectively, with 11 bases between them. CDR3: CASSLYRGLSYEQYF. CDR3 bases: TGTGCCAGCAGTTTATATCGGGGTCTTTCCTACGAGCAGTACTTC.

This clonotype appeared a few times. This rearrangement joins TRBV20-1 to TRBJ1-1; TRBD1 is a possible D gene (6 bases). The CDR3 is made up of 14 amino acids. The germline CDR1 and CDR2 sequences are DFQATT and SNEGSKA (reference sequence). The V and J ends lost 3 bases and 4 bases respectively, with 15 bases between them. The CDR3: CSASPGSRGTEAFF. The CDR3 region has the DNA TGCAGTGCTAGTCCGGGCTCCAGGGGCACTGAAGCTTTCTTT.

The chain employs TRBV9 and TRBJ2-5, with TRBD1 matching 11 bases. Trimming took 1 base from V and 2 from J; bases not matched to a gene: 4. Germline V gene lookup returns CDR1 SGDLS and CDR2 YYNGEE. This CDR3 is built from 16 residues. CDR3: CASSVWGDRGQETQYF. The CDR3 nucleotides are TGTGCCAGCAGCGTATGGGGGGACAGGGGGCAAGAGACCCAGTACTTC.